The present T cell receptor (beta chain) was sequenced within a study of T-cell reconstitution after alpha-beta-depleted transplantation in children. Points from the study as a whole: Where some patients showed high TCRbeta diversity at day 60, it came from recipient T cells and thymic progenitors that had survived.

V lost 5 bases, J lost 0 bases, and 7 bases lay in between. The CDR3 extends over 13 amino acids. The table lists this clonotype with many counts. Its antigen is unknown. The TCRbeta library was prepared with unique molecular identifiers. TCRdb called the PCR reads again in MiXCR, with one record for every CDR3 protein. The repertoire holds 95,000 to 150,000 distinct CDR3 sequences, with roughly 24% as singletons. The V call is TRBV12-3 or TRBV12-4, the J call TRBJ2-5; D is undetermined. The origin of this receptor is a male patient under 10 years old who had a stem cell transplant for chronic granulomatous disease, so the T cells may come from the graft donor. Specimen: PBMCs, mostly from graft donor cells, collected 180 days after TCRalphabeta/CD19-depleted stem cell transplant. The CDR3 nucleotides read TGTGCCAGCAGTCAGTCCCACCAAGAGACCCAGTACTTC. This codes for CASSQSHQETQYF.